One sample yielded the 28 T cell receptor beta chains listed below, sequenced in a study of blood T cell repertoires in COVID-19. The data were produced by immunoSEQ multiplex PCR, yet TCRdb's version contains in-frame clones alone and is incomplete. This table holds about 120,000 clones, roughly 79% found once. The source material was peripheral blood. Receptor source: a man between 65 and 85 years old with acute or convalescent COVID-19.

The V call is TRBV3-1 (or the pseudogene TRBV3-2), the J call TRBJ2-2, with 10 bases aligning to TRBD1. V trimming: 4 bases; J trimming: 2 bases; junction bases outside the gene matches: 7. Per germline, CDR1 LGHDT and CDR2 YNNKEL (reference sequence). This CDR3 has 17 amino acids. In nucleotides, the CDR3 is TGTGCCAGCAGCCTAGGGACAGGGGCGTTCAACACCGGGGAGCTGTTTTTT. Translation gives CASSLGTGAFNTGELFF.

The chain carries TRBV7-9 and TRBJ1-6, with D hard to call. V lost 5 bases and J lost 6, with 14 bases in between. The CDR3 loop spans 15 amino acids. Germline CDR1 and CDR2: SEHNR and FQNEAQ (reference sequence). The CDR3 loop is CASSQRRTTNSPLHF. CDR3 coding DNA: TGTGCCAGCAGCCAGCGACGGACTACTAATTCACCCCTCCACTTT.

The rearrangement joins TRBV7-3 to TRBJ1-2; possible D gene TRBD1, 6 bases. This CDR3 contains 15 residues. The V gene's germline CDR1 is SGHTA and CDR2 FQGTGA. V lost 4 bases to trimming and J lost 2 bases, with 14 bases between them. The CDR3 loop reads CASSSSGGLNYGYTF. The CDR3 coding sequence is TGTGCCAGCAGCTCCTCCGGGGGGCTGAACTATGGCTACACCTTC.

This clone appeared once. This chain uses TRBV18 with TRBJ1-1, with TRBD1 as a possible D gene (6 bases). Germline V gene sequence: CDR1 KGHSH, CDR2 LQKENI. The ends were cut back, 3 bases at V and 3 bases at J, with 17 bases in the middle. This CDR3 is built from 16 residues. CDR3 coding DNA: TGTGCCAGCTCACCCCTTATAACAGGGCTAGACACTGAAGCTTTCTTT. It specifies CASSPLITGLDTEAFF. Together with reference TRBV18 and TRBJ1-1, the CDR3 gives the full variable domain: NAGVMQNPRHLVRRRGQEARLRCSPMKGHSHVYWYRQLPEEGLKFMVYLQKENIIDESGMPKERFSAEFPKEGPSILRIQQVVRGDSAAYFCASSPLITGLDTEAFFGQGTRLTVV.

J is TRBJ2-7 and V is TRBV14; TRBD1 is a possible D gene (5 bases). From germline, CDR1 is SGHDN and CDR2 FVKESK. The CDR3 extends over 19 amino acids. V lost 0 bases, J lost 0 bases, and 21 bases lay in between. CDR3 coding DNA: TGTGCCAGCAGCCAAGACTCCAGGGCGCGAACCTTGAGCTCCTACGAGCAGTACTTC. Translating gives CASSQDSRARTLSSYEQYF.

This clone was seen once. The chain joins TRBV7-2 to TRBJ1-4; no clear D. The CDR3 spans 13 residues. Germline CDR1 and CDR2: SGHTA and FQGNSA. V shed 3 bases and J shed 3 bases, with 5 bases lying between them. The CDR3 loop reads CASSFFPNEKLFF. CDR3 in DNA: TGTGCCAGCAGCTTCTTTCCTAATGAAAAACTGTTTTTT. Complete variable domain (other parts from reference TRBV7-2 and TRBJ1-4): GAGVSQSPSNKVTEKGKDVELRCDPISGHTALYWYRQSLGQGLEFLIYFQGNSAPDKSGLPSDRFSAERTGGSVSTLTIQRTQQEDSAVYLCASSFFPNEKLFFGSGTQLSVL.

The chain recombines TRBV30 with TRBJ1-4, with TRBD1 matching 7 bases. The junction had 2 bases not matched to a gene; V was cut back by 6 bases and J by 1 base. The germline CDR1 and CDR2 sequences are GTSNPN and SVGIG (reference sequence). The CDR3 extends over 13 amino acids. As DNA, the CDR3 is TGTGCCTGCCGACAGGGAACTAATGAAAAACTGTTTTTT. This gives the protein CACRQGTNEKLFF.

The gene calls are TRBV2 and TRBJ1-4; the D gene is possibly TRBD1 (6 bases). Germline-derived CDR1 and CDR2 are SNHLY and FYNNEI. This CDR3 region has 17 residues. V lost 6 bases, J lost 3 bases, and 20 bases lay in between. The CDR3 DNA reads TGTGCCAGCAGGACGGGCCCGGGGGGCGCACCTAATGAAAAACTGTTTTTT. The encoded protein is CASRTGPGGAPNEKLFF.

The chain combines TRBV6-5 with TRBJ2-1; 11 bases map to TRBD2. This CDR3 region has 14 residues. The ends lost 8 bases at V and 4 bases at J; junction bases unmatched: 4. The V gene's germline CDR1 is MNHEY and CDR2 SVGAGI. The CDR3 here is CASGGLAAYNEQFF. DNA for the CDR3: TGTGCCAGCGGGGGACTAGCGGCTTACAATGAGCAGTTCTTC.

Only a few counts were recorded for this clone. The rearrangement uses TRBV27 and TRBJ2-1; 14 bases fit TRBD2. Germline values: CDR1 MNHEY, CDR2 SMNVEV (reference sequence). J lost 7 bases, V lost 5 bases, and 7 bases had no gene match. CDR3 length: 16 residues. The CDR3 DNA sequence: TGTGCCAGCAGTCCCCGACTAGCGGGGGGGCAAAATGAGCAGTTCTTC. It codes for CASSPRLAGGQNEQFF.

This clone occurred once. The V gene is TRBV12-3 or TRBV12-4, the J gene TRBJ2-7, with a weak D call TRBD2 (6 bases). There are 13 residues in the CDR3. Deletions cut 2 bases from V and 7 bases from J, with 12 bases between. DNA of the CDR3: TGTGCCAGCAGTTTATATCCCGGAGGGGAGCAGTACTTC. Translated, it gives CASSLYPGGEQYF.

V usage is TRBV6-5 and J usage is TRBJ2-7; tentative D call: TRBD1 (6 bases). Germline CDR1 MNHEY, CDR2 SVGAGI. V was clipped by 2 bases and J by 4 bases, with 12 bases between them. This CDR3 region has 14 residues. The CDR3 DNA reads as TGTGCCAGCAGTTACGGGACATATACTTACGAGCAGTACTTC. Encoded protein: CASSYGTYTYEQYF.

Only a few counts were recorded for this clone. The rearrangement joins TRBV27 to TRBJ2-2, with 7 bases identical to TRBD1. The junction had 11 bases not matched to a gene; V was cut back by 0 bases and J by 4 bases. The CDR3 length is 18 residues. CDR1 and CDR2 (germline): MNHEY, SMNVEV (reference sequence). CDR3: CASSLSPGGQTSTGELFF. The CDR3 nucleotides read TGTGCCAGCAGTTTATCCCCAGGGGGTCAGACCTCCACCGGGGAGCTGTTTTTT.

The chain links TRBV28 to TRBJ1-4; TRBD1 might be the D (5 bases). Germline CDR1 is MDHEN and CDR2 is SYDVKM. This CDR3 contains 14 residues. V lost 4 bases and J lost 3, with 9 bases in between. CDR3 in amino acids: CASSSRVSNEKLFF. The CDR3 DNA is TGTGCCAGCAGTTCCAGGGTATCTAATGAAAAACTGTTTTTT.

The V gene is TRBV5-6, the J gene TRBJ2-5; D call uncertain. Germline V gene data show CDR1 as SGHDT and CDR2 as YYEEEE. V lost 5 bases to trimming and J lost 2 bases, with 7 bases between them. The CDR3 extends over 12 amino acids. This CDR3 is CASSIQQETQYF. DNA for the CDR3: TGTGCCAGCAGTATACAGCAAGAGACCCAGTACTTC.

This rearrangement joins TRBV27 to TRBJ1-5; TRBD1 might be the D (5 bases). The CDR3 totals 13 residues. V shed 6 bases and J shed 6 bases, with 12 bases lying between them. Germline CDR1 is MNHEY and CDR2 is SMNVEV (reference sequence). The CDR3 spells CASRMTVGQPQHF. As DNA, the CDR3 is TGTGCCAGCAGGATGACAGTGGGTCAGCCCCAGCATTTT.

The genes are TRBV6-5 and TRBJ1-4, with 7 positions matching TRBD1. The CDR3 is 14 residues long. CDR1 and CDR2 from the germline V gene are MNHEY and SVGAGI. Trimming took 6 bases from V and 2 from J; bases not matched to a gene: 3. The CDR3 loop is CASRTTGTNEKLFF. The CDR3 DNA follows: TGTGCCAGCAGAACGACAGGGACTAATGAAAAACTGTTTTTT.

Here the CDR3 reads CASSYTGRLNYGYTF. The CDR3 nucleotides read TGTGCCAGCAGTTATACAGGACGATTAAACTATGGCTACACCTTC. V and J are TRBV6-5 and TRBJ1-2; tentative D call: TRBD1 (5 bases). Between the trimmed V and J ends, which lost 3 bases and 2 bases, there was a span of 13 bases. Per the germline V gene, CDR1 is MNHEY and CDR2 is SVGAGI. CDR3 length: 15 amino acids.

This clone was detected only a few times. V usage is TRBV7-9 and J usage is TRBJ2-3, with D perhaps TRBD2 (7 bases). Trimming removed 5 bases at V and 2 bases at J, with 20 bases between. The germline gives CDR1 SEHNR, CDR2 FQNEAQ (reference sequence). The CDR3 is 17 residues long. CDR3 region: CASSGGGSSGYTDTQYF. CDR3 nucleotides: TGTGCCAGCAGCGGAGGGGGGTCTAGCGGCTACACAGATACGCAGTATTTT.

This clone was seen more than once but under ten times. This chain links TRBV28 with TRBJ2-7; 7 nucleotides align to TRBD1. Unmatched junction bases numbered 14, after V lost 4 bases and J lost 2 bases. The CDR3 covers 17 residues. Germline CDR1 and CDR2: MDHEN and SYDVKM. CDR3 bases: TGTGCCAGCAGTTCCACCGACTACAGGGGCAGGGCCTACGAGCAGTACTTC. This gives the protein CASSSTDYRGRAYEQYF.

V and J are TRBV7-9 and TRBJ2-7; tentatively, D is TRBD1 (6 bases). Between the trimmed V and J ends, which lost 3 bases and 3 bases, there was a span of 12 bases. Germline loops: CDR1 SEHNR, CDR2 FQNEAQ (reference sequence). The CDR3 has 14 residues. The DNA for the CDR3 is TGTGCCAGCAGCTTGGCAGGGGTGGACTACGAGCAGTACTTC. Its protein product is CASSLAGVDYEQYF.

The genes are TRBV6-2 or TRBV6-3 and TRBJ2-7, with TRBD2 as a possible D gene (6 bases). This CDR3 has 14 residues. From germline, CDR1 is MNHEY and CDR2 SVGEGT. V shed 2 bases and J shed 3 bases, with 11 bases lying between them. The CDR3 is CASSYRGLLYEQYF. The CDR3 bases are TGTGCCAGCAGTTACCGGGGACTTCTCTACGAGCAGTACTTC.

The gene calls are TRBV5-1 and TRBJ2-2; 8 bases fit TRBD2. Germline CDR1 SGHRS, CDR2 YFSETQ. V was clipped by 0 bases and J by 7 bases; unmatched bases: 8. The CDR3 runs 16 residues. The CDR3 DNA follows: TGCGCCAGCAGCTTGGTCCAGCGGGGGTCGGTCGGGGAGCTGTTTTTT. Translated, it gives CASSLVQRGSVGELFF.

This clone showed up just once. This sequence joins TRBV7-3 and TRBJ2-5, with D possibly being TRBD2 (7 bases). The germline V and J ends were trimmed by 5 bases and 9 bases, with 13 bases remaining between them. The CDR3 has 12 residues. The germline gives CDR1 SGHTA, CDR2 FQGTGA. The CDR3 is CASSPRGGPQYF. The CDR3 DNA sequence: TGTGCCAGCAGCCCTAGGGGGGGACCCCAGTACTTC.

This chain's CDR3 is CASSSRTGSLNTEAFF. The CDR3, as DNA: TGTGCCAGCAGCTCTCGAACGGGGTCACTGAACACTGAAGCTTTCTTT. The genes are TRBV5-4 and TRBJ1-1; D not resolved. The V end was cut by 3 bases, the J end by 0 bases, with 15 bases between. Germline assignment: CDR1 SGHNT and CDR2 YYREEE (reference sequence). The CDR3 has 16 amino acids.

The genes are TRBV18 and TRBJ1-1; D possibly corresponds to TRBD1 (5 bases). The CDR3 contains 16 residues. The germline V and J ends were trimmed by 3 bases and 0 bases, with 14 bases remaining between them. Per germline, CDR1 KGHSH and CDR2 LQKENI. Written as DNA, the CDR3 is TGTGCCAGCTCACCCACTGGGGCAGTTGTGAACACTGAAGCTTTCTTT. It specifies CASSPTGAVVNTEAFF.

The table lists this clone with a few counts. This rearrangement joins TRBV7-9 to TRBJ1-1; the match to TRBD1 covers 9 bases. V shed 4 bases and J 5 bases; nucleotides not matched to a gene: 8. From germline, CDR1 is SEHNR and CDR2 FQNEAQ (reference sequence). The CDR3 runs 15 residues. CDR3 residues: CASSSQGTGSTEAFF. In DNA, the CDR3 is TGTGCCAGCAGCTCCCAAGGGACAGGGTCGACTGAAGCTTTCTTT.

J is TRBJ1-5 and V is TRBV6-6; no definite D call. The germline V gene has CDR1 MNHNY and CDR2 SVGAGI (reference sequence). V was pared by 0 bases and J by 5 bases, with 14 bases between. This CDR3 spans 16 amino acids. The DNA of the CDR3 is TGTGCCAGCAGTTACTCAGGGAGTGATAGGGATCAGCCCCAGCATTTT. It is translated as CASSYSGSDRDQPQHF.